What follows are 12 T cell receptor beta chains derived from one specimen sequenced in a study of cytomegalovirus exposure and HLA in healthy donors. Primers included in the PCR were 60 Vbeta and 13 Jbeta primers. Sequencing used immunoSEQ multiplex PCR; TCRdb keeps in-frame clones, though not all of them. The profile shows approximately 100,000 clones, approximately 71% of them singletons. The sequenced sample was PBMCs. These receptors originate from a man in his forties in good health and CMV-seronegative.

Only a few counts were recorded for this clone. V and J are TRBV4-3 and TRBJ1-4; TRBD1 matches at 9 bases. V dropped 3 bases and J dropped 4; count of bases not matched to a gene: 6. This CDR3 region has 16 residues. Germline V lookup: CDR1 LGHNA, CDR2 YSLEER. CDR3 sequence (DNA): TGCGCCAGCAGCCAGGGACAGGGCCTAGGTAATGAAAAACTGTTTTTT. Its protein is CASSQGQGLGNEKLFF.

V usage is TRBV27 and J usage is TRBJ2-7; a possible D gene is TRBD1 (5 bases). The CDR3 is 14 residues long. V was trimmed by 4 bases and J by 4 bases, leaving 14 bases between them. In germline, CDR1 is MNHEY, CDR2 SMNVEV (reference sequence). The CDR3 DNA sequence: TGTGCCAGCAGTTCAGGCAGGGTGGGATACGAGCAGTACTTC. It yields the protein CASSSGRVGYEQYF.

The V call is TRBV7-9, the J call TRBJ2-3, with 11 bases lining up with TRBD2. The CDR3 is made up of 16 amino acids. Per germline, CDR1 SEHNR and CDR2 FQNEAQ (reference sequence). V was clipped by 5 bases and J by 1 base; unmatched bases: 5. The CDR3 nucleotides read TGTGCCAGCAGCACGGGACTAGCGGTACGCACAGATACGCAGTATTTT. It codes for CASSTGLAVRTDTQYF.

The chain links TRBV7-9 to TRBJ1-1; D unclear. This CDR3 has 13 amino acids. The germline V gene encodes CDR1 SEHNR and CDR2 FQNEAQ (reference sequence). V lost 5 bases to trimming and J lost 4 bases, with 11 bases between them. The CDR3: CASSSLSGTEAFF. CDR3 DNA: TGTGCCAGCAGCAGCTTGTCGGGCACTGAAGCTTTCTTT.

This clone appeared once. The sample holds other DNA sequences that translate to the same CDR3. The chain combines TRBV30 with TRBJ1-6; D is uncertain. V was trimmed by 5 bases and J by 6 bases, leaving 17 bases between them. Germline CDR1 GTSNPN, CDR2 SVGIG (reference sequence). The CDR3 loop spans 15 amino acids. The CDR3 reads CAWYHGLPSNSPLHF. In DNA form, the CDR3 reads TGTGCCTGGTACCACGGACTTCCATCTAATTCACCCCTCCACTTT.

The gene calls are TRBV7-2 and TRBJ2-1; tentatively, D is TRBD2 (6 bases). This CDR3 spans 14 amino acids. Trimming cost V 5 bases and J 5 bases, with 13 bases left between them. Germline V gene sequence: CDR1 SGHTA, CDR2 FQGNSA. CDR3 DNA: TGTGCCAGCAGCCCGGGGGTGGCCCACAATGAGCAGTTCTTC. This gives the protein CASSPGVAHNEQFF.

The J gene is TRBJ1-1, the V gene TRBV7-9; 9 bases map to TRBD1. Germline V CDR1 and CDR2: SEHNR, FQNEAQ (reference sequence). The CDR3 consists of 14 residues. V was clipped by 5 bases and J by 1 base; unmatched bases: 2. The CDR3 loop reads CASSPGQGNTEAFF. The CDR3 DNA sequence: TGTGCCAGCAGCCCGGGACAGGGGAACACTGAAGCTTTCTTT.

The J gene is TRBJ1-2, the V gene TRBV5-4; D unclear. Germline CDR1 is SGHNT and CDR2 is YYREEE (reference sequence). With 2 bases removed from V and 6 bases from J, the gap between germline ends came to 14 bases. The CDR3 covers 14 residues. The CDR3 sequence is CASSFQLRGNGYTF. CDR3 DNA sequence: TGTGCCAGCAGCTTTCAGTTACGGGGAAATGGCTACACCTTC.

This clone has a single count. The chain couples TRBV27 to TRBJ2-7; no firm D call. The CDR3 is made up of 14 amino acids. Germline values: CDR1 MNHEY, CDR2 SMNVEV (reference sequence). With 2 bases removed from V and 4 bases from J, the gap between germline ends came to 12 bases. The CDR3 is CASSLRPLRYEQYF. The CDR3 DNA is TGTGCCAGCAGTTTAAGGCCCTTGCGGTACGAGCAGTACTTC.

In this sample, this clone turned up a few times. V is TRBV10-3 and J is TRBJ1-2, with unresolved D. Germline V CDR1 and CDR2: ENHRY, SYGVKD. V was trimmed by 6 bases and J by 6 bases, leaving 11 bases between them. This CDR3 is built from 12 residues. The CDR3 here is CAIRSDGDGYTF. The DNA for the CDR3 is TGTGCCATCAGATCGGACGGGGATGGCTACACCTTC.

The chain carries TRBV7-2 and TRBJ1-2, with 9 bases lining up with TRBD1. Germline loops: CDR1 SGHTA, CDR2 FQGNSA. V lost 3 bases and J lost 5; bases outside the gene matches: 10. CDR3 length equals 16 residues. The CDR3 DNA follows: TGTGCCAGCAGCTTGAGTCCGGGACAGGGACAGTATGGCTACACCTTC. Encoded protein: CASSLSPGQGQYGYTF.

CDR3 residues: CASSLALSPAGYTF. Written as DNA, the CDR3 is TGTGCCAGCAGCTTAGCACTATCCCCCGCGGGCTACACCTTC. The rearrangement uses TRBV7-9 and TRBJ1-2; no firm D call. Germline values: CDR1 SEHNR, CDR2 FQNEAQ (reference sequence). The V and J ends lost 0 bases and 8 bases respectively, with 13 bases between them. The CDR3 covers 14 residues.